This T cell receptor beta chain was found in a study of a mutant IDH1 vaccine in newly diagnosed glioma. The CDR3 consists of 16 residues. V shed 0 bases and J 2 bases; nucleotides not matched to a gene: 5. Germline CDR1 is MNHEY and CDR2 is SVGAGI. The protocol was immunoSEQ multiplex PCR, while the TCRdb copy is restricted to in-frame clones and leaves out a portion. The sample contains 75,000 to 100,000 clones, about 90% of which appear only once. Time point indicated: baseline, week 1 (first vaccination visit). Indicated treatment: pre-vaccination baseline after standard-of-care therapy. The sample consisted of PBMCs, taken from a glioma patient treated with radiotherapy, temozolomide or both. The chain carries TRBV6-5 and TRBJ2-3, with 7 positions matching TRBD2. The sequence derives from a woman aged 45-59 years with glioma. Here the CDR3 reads CASSYSWTRLTDTQYF. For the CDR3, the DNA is TGTGCCAGCAGTTACTCCTGGACTAGGCTCACAGATACGCAGTATTTT.